This T cell receptor (beta chain) was retrieved from a study of T cell responses to AZD1222 COVID-19 vaccine. Some clones are missing from TCRdb's copy, which holds only in-frame ones; the method was immunoSEQ multiplex PCR. The sample has some 100,000 clones, roughly 92% seen once. This TCR came from an adult who received the AZD1222 COVID-19 vaccine. Source: peripheral blood, taken 28 days after the second AZD1222 dose.

The CDR3: CASSIVPGGGNTEAFF. DNA for the CDR3: TGTGCCAGTAGTATAGTCCCAGGGGGCGGAAACACTGAAGCTTTCTTT. J is TRBJ1-1 and V is TRBV19; 8 bases are shared with TRBD1. The J segment lost 2 bases and the V segment lost 1 base, leaving 6 bases of the junction unmatched. The CDR3 consists of 16 residues. CDR1 is LNHDA, CDR2 SQIVND, per germline (reference sequence). Full variable domain (rest looked up from reference TRBV19 and TRBJ1-1): DGGITQSPKYLFRKEGQNVTLSCEQNLNHDAMYWYRQDPGQGLRLIYYSQIVNDFQKGDIAEGYSVSREKKESFPLTVTSAQKNPTAFYLCASSIVPGGGNTEAFFGQGTRLTVV.